This T cell receptor (beta chain) was identified during a study of cytomegalovirus exposure and HLA in healthy donors. About the study: In an early release, HLA-typed donors contributed 77 million or so unique TCR sequences.

Primers: 60 Vbeta forward and 13 Jbeta reverse. Sequencing was performed with immunoSEQ multiplex PCR; in TCRdb, only in-frame clones are kept and a portion is missing. The sample contains about 110,000 clones, about 73% of which appear only once. Worth noting for this clone: Its antigen is still unknown.

The CDR3 contains 14 residues. V was trimmed by 2 bases and J by 4 bases, leaving 8 bases between them. Germline CDR1 reads SGHAT; CDR2 reads FQNNGV. Study-wide results and limits: Relative to equally common others, HLA-associated TCR beta chains showed greater clonal expansion in a later analysis. A later analysis showed TCR association rates differing by HLA locus, peaking at DRB1 and lowest at HLA-C.

The chain employs TRBV11-2 and TRBJ2-2; the D gene is possibly TRBD2 (5 bases). This receptor was identified in a woman aged 25 to 45 in good health and CMV-seronegative. The sequenced sample was PBMCs. CDR3 region: CASSLLGSTGELFF. DNA for the CDR3: TGTGCCAGCAGCTTATTGGGGAGCACCGGGGAGCTGTTTTTT.